Sequencing of this T cell receptor (beta chain) was carried out in a study of blood T cells in healthy people across ages. The study, taken as a whole, reports: Estimates of diversity drawn from one million T cells were considered underestimates. Expanded clonotype shifts may have been confounded, as the donors had an unknown CMV status.

Germline V lookup: CDR1 KGHDR, CDR2 SFDVKD. The CDR3 extends over 15 amino acids. V shed 0 bases and J 3 bases; nucleotides not matched to a gene: 0. Total RNA amounts of at least 6 micrograms were extracted per sample. Remarks on this clonotype: Its antigen is undetermined.

A second PCR of 7 to 11 cycles used a sample-barcoded 5' primer and a J-beta primer mix. TCRdb called the 5' RACE reads again in MiXCR, with one record for every CDR3 protein. The sample gives around 1,000,000 distinct CDR3 sequences, under 30% of which show up once; around 0.7% is in the top ten. This same sample was also part of a study on T cells of mothers and their children. That paper notes: An overlap that was slightly higher, though non-significant, was seen in related mother-child pairs versus unrelated pairs.

The clonotype originates from a girl aged 2-15 years in good health. The chain combines TRBV24-1 with TRBJ2-2, with 7 bases identical to TRBD2. Sequences were obtained from blood. CDR3 nucleotide sequence: TGTGCCACCAGTGATTTGCTAGCGGACACCGGGGAGCTGTTTTTT. It specifies CATSDLLADTGELFF.